The 5 T cell receptor beta chains presented below share a single source sample, sequenced in a study of CD8+CD57+ T cells in acquired aplastic anemia. The TCR beta profiling, which covered VDJ combination and CDR3 sequence, was carried out using genomic DNA as the template. TCRdb analysed the reads with MiXCR anew, one entry per CDR3 protein. The repertoire holds just over 150,000 distinct CDR3 sequences, 45% to 50% seen once, with roughly 30% in the top ten. Individuals selected for sequencing had exhibited CD8+CD57+ cell expansion on flow cytometry. What was sequenced was sorted CD4+, CD8+, or CD8+CD57+ T cells (not recorded which) from PBMCs. The receptors here all came from a human donor with aplastic anemia.

The V and J genes are TRBV27 and TRBJ1-2; D may be TRBD1 (5 bases). CDR1 and CDR2 from the germline V gene are MNHEY and SMNVEV (reference sequence). Trimming cost V 3 bases and J 4 bases, with 12 bases left between them. This CDR3 comprises 14 residues. The CDR3 nucleotides are TGTGCCAGCAGTTTTAGGGGCCAGGCCTATGGCTACACCTTC. Translating it yields CASSFRGQAYGYTF.

Turning to this clonotype: Given a much more abundant clone one base away, this may be a read error. The chain recombines TRBV7-2 with TRBJ2-7, with D possibly being TRBD1 (5 bases). From germline, CDR1 is SGHTA and CDR2 FQGNSA. Trimming shortened V by 3 bases and J by 0 bases, and 9 bases separated the two germline ends. The CDR3 extends over 14 amino acids. CDR3 DNA sequence: TGTGCCAGCAGCTTCGCAGGGAACTCCTACGAGCAGTACTTC. Residues: CASSFAGNSYEQYF.

This clonotype was counted between two and nine times. The J gene is TRBJ2-7, the V gene TRBV7-7; D gene ambiguous. CDR1 and CDR2 (germline): SSHAT, FNYEAQ (reference sequence). V was clipped by 5 bases and J by 2 bases, with 7 bases between them. This CDR3 spans 12 amino acids. CDR3 DNA: TGTGCCAGCAGCCCCCGCGCCTACGAGCAGTACTTC. It specifies CASSPRAYEQYF.

V usage is TRBV2 and J usage is TRBJ2-1; D gene unclear. The V gene's germline CDR1 is SNHLY and CDR2 FYNNEI. CDR3 length: 13 amino acids. The ends were cut back, 6 bases at V and 3 bases at J, with 9 bases in the middle. CDR3 residues: CASRGEFYNEQFF. The DNA of the CDR3 is TGTGCCAGCAGAGGTGAGTTCTACAATGAGCAGTTCTTC.

Many counts were recorded for this clonotype. The chain uses TRBV7-8 and TRBJ2-7; D gene uncertain. Germline CDR1 and CDR2: SGHVS and FQNEAQ. The CDR3 sequence is 12 residues long. Deletions cut 1 base from V and 6 bases from J, with 7 bases between. The CDR3 protein is CASSLGFGEQYF. In DNA form, the CDR3 reads TGTGCCAGCAGCTTAGGTTTCGGCGAGCAGTACTTC.